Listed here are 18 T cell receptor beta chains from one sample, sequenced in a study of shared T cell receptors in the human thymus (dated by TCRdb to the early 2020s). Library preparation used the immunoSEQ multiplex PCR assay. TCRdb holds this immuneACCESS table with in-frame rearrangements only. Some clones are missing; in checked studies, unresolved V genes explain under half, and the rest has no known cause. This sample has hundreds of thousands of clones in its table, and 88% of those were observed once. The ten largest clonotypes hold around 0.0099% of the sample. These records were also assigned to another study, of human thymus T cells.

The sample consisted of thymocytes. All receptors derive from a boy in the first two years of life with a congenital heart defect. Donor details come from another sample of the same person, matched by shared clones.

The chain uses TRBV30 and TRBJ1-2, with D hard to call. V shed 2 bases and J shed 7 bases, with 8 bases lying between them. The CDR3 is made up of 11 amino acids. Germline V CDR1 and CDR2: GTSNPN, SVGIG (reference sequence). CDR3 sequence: CAWSTEGGYTF. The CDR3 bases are TGTGCCTGGAGTACGGAGGGTGGCTACACCTTC.

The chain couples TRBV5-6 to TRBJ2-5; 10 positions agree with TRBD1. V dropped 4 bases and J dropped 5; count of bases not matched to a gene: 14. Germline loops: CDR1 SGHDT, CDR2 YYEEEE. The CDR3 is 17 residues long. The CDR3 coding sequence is TGTGCCAGCAGCCAAGCGAGGGGGGACAGGGGTCGTGAGACCCAGTACTTC. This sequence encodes CASSQARGDRGRETQYF.

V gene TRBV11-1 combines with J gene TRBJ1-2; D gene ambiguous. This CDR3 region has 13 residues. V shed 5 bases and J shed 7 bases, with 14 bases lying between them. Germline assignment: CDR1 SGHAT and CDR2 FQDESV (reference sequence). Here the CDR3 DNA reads TGTGCCAGCAGCCCGGACGGCCGGGGTGGCTACACCTTC. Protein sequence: CASSPDGRGGYTF.

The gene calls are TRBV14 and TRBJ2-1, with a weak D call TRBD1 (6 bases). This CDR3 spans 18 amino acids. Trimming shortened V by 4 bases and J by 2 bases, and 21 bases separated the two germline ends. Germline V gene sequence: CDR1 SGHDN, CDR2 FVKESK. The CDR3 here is CASSPPGHGAQTYNEQFF. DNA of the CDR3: TGTGCCAGCAGCCCCCCGGGACACGGTGCCCAAACCTACAATGAGCAGTTCTTC.

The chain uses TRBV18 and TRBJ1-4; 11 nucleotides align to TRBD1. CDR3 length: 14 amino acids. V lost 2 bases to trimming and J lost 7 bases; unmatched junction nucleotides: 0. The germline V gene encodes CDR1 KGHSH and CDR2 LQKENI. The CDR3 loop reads CASSPGTGGEKLFF. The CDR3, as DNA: TGTGCCAGCTCACCAGGGACAGGGGGTGAAAAACTGTTTTTT. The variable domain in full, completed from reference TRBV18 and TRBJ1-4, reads NAGVMQNPRHLVRRRGQEARLRCSPMKGHSHVYWYRQLPEEGLKFMVYLQKENIIDESGMPKERFSAEFPKEGPSILRIQQVVRGDSAAYFCASSPGTGGEKLFFGSGTQLSVL.

CDR3 in DNA: TGTGCCAGCAGCCCGAGCGGGAGCGAGGCAGATACGCAGTATTTT. Its protein product is CASSPSGSEADTQYF. This sequence joins TRBV5-6 and TRBJ2-3, with 8 bases lining up with TRBD2. Looked up from germline, CDR1 is SGHDT and CDR2 is YYEEEE. CDR3 size: 15 residues. V lost 4 bases, J lost 4 bases, and 8 bases stayed unmatched.

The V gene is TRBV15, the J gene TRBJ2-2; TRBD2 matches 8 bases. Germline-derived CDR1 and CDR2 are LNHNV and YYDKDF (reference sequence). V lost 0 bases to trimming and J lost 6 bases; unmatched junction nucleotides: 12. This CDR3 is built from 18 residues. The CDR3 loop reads CATSRDLGLGVMAGELFF. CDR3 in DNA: TGTGCCACCAGCAGAGATCTGGGACTAGGTGTGATGGCCGGGGAGCTGTTTTTT.

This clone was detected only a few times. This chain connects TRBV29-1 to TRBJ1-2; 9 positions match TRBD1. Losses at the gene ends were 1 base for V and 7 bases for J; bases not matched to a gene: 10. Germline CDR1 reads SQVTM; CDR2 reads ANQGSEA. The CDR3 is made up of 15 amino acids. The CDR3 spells CSVEGPGTGRSGYTF. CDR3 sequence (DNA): TGCAGCGTTGAAGGCCCCGGGACAGGGAGGAGTGGCTACACCTTC.

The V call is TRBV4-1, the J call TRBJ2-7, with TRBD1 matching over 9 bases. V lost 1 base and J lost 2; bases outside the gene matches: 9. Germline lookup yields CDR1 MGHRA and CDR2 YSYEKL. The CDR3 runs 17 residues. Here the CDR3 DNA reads TGCGCCAGCAGCCAAGTTGGTCGTGGGGACAGGGCCTACGAGCAGTACTTC. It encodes CASSQVGRGDRAYEQYF.

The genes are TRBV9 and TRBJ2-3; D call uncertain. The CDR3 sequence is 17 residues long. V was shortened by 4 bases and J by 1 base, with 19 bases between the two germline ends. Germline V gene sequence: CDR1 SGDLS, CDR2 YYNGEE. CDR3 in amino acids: CASSPTPRVEGTDTQYF. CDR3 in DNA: TGTGCCAGCAGCCCAACCCCTAGAGTAGAGGGCACAGATACGCAGTATTTT.

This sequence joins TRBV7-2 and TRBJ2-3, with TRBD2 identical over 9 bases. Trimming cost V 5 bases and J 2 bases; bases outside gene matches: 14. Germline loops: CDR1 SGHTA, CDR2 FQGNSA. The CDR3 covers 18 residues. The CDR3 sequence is CASSDGGRAARNTDTQYF. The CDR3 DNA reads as TGTGCCAGCAGCGACGGCGGGAGGGCCGCTCGTAACACAGATACGCAGTATTTT.

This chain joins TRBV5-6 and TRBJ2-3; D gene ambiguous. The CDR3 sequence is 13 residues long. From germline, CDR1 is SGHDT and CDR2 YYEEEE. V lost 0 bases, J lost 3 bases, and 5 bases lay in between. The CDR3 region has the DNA TGTGCCAGCAGCTTGGCCGAGACAGATACGCAGTATTTT. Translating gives CASSLAETDTQYF.

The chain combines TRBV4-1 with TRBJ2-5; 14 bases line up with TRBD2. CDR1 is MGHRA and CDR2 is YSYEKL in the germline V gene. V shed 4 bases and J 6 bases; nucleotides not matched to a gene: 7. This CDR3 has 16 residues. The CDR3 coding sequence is TGCGCCAGCAGCCTTGGGACTAGCGGGAGTATGAAGACCCAGTACTTC. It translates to CASSLGTSGSMKTQYF.

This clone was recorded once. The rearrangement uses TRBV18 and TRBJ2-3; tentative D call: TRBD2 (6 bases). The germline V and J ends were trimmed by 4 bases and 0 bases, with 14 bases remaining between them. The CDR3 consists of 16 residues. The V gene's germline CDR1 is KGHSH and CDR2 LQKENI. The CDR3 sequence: CASSLEGPESTDTQYF. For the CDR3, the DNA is TGTGCCAGCTCACTGGAGGGCCCTGAAAGCACAGATACGCAGTATTTT. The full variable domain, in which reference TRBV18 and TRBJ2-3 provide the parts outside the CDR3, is NAGVMQNPRHLVRRRGQEARLRCSPMKGHSHVYWYRQLPEEGLKFMVYLQKENIIDESGMPKERFSAEFPKEGPSILRIQQVVRGDSAAYFCASSLEGPESTDTQYFGPGTRLTVL.

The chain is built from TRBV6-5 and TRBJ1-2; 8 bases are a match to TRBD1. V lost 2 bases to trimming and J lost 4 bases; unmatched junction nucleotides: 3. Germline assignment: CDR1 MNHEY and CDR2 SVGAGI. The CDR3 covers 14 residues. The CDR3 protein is CASSYKGQGYGYTF. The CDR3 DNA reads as TGTGCCAGCAGTTACAAAGGACAGGGCTATGGCTACACCTTC.

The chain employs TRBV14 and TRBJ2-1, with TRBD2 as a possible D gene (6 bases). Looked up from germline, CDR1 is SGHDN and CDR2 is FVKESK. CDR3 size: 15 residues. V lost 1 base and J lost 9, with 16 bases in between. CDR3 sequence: CASSQVGLDAAEQFF. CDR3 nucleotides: TGTGCCAGCAGCCAAGTGGGACTTGACGCGGCTGAGCAGTTCTTC.

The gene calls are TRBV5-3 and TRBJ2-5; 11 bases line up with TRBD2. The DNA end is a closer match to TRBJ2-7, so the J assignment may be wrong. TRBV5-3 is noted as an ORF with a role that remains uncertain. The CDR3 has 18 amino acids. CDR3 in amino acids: CARSLVASGRLGPYEQYF. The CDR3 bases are TGTGCCAGAAGCTTGGTGGCTAGCGGGAGGTTAGGGCCCTACGAGCAGTACTTC.

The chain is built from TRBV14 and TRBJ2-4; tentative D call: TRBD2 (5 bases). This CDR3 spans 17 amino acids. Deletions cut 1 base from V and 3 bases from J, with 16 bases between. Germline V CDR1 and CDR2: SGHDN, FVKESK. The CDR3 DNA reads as TGTGCCAGCAGCCAAGGAGGTATCCATCGGGACAAAAACATTCAGTACTTC. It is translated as CASSQGGIHRDKNIQYF.